This T cell receptor beta chain was sequenced for a study of blood T cell repertoires in COVID-19. The wider study: Acute and convalescent COVID-19 specimens originated in the United States, Italy and Spain.

Original methodology: Estimation of nucleated cell counts relied on the amplification of reference gene primers. Generated by immunoSEQ multiplex PCR, the TCRdb table keeps only in-frame clones and is missing some. The DNA gave D and trimming, while V, J and clone size come from that table. The sample carries around 330,000 clones, around 86% recorded once. The CDR3 has 14 residues. Trimming took off 1 base at V and 8 bases at J, with 14 bases between the two ends. Germline CDR1 is SGHDN and CDR2 is FVKESK. This clone was recorded only once. Assignments of participants to cohorts depended upon their own reported clinical history. Cohort 3 recovery required two negative PCRs, clearance, or symptom resolution.

The J gene is TRBJ1-1, the V gene TRBV14, with D hard to call. This receptor was obtained from a man aged 55-75 years who had recovered from COVID-19. Sequenced input: PBMCs or T cells enriched from blood (not recorded which). For the CDR3, the DNA is TGTGCCAGCAGCCAAGTGCCAGGCCGCAGCGAAGCTTTCTTT. Residues: CASSQVPGRSEAFF.